This T cell receptor beta chain was recorded in a study of CD8+CD57+ T cells in acquired aplastic anemia. Turning to the study itself: Mean DNA quantity obtained from sorted CD4+ and CD8+ cells was 3 to 3.5 ug.

Findings and limits, study-wide: Patients versus controls showed no significant CD8+ Simpson's diversity difference.

Genomic DNA was employed as the template in profiling TCR beta VDJ and CDR3. TCRdb redid the calling of the reads with MiXCR, one entry per CDR3 protein. Found here are about 160,000 distinct CDR3 sequences, 60% to 80% of them singletons; the top ten hold more than 35%. V was pared by 7 bases and J by 9 bases, with 11 bases between. CDR1 and CDR2 from the germline V gene are SEHNR and FQNEAQ (reference sequence). This CDR3 comprises 11 residues. This clonotype occurred many times. What it recognizes is unknown. The sequenced patients had an expansion of CD8+CD57+ cells seen by flow cytometry. Acquired aplastic anemia of severe grade affected all patients.

The receptor's source is a human donor with aplastic anemia. The J gene is TRBJ2-3, the V gene TRBV7-9; no clear D. The specimen sequenced was sorted CD4+, CD8+, or CD8+CD57+ T cells (not recorded which) from PBMCs. The CDR3 protein is CASKPFLTQYF. The CDR3, as DNA: TGTGCCAGCAAGCCCTTTCTCACGCAGTATTTT. The full variable domain, its missing parts supplied by reference TRBV7-9 and TRBJ2-3, is DTGVSQNPRHKITKRGQNVTFRCDPISEHNRLYWYRQTLGQGPEFLTYFQNEAQLEKSRLLSDRFSAERPKGSFSTLEIQRTEQGDSAMYLCASKPFLTQYFGPGTRLTVL.